A selection of T cell receptor beta chains follows, all from one sample in a study of OX40 agonist ivuxolimab in advanced cancers. Only in-frame clones appear in the TCRdb table, and some are missing; sequencing was by immunoSEQ multiplex PCR. The repertoire holds about 100,000 clones, with 95% to 97% as singletons. The sequencing used CD4+ or CD8+ T cells sorted from blood, collected in a trial of the OX40 agonist ivuxolimab. The receptors originated from an adult with an advanced solid tumor such as melanoma, head and neck, liver or kidney cancer. The CDR3 runs from the conserved cysteine through the conserved F or W. The order of the fields is V gene, D gene, clone size, J gene, CDR3 protein, CDR3 DNA. A D gene is named only where the DNA matches it firmly. The listing skips clone size in some rows; elsewhere it reads once, few, many or a size class.

TRBV27,TRBD1,NA,TRBJ1-6,CASSWDSLMSPLHF,TGTGCCAGCAGTTGGGACAGTCTAATGTCACCCCTCCACTTT
TRBV27,NA,once,TRBJ2-7,CASSLSLGHPYEQYF,TGTGCCAGCAGTTTGTCGTTAGGACACCCCTACGAGCAGTACTTC
TRBV6-5,NA,NA,TRBJ1-6,CASSYTENSPLHF,TGTGCCAGCAGTTATACGGAGAATTCACCCCTCCACTTT
TRBV5-1,NA,NA,TRBJ2-5,CASSSVFRETQYF,TGCGCCAGCAGCTCGGTATTTCGGGAGACCCAGTACTTC
TRBV7-2,TRBD1,NA,TRBJ2-2,CASSSWTGNTGELFF,TGTGCCAGCAGCTCTTGGACAGGGAATACCGGGGAGCTGTTTTTT
TRBV9,NA,NA,TRBJ2-1,CASSVGFEQFF,TGTGCCAGCAGCGTAGGGTTTGAGCAGTTCTTC
TRBV27,NA,NA,TRBJ1-5,CASSPQGGRNQPQHF,TGTGCCAGCAGTCCTCAGGGAGGGAGAAATCAGCCCCAGCATTTT
TRBV14,NA,NA,TRBJ2-2,CASSQDLMTGELFF,TGTGCCAGCAGCCAAGATCTGATGACCGGGGAGCTGTTTTTT
TRBV19,NA,NA,TRBJ2-2,CASSMGPNTGELFF,TGTGCCAGTAGTATGGGACCGAACACCGGGGAGCTGTTTTTT
TRBV15,NA,NA,TRBJ1-1,CATSSTLQGINTEAFF,TGTGCCACCAGCAGCACTCTGCAGGGGATCAACACTGAAGCTTTCTTT
TRBV28,NA,NA,TRBJ2-5,CASMGRSGETQYF,TGTGCCAGCATGGGTAGATCAGGAGAGACCCAGTACTTC
TRBV4-2,NA,NA,TRBJ1-1,CASSFNDQQRTEAFF,TGTGCCAGCAGCTTTAATGATCAGCAGCGCACTGAAGCTTTCTTT
TRBV25-1,NA,few,TRBJ1-1,CASSVGETEAFF,TGTGCCAGCAGTGTGGGGGAGACTGAAGCTTTCTTT
TRBV11-3,NA,NA,TRBJ2-2,CASSLYGGELFF,TGTGCCAGCAGCTTATATGGAGGGGAGCTGTTTTTT